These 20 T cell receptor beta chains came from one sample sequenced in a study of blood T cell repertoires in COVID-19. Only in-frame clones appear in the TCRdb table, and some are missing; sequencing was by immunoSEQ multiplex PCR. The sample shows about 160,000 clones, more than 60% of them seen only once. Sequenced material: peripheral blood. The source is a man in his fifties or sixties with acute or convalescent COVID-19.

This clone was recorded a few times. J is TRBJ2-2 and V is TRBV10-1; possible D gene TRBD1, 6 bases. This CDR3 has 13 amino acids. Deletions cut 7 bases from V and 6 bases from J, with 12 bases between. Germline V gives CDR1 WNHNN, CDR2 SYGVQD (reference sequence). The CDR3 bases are TGCGCCAGCAATCCCACAGGGTCCGGGGAGCTGTTTTTT. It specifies CASNPTGSGELFF.

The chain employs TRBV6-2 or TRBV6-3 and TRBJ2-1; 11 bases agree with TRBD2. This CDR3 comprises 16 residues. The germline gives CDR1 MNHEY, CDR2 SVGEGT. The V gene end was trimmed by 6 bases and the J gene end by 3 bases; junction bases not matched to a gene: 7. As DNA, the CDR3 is TGTGCCAGCAGCTCCCAAACTAGCGGGGGCTACAATGAGCAGTTCTTC. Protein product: CASSSQTSGGYNEQFF.

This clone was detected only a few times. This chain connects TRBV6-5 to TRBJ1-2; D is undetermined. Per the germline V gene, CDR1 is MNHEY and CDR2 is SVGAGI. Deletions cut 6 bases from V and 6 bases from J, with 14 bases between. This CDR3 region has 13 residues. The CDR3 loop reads CASRPRRTDGYTF. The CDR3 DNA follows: TGTGCCAGCAGACCCAGACGGACTGATGGCTACACCTTC.

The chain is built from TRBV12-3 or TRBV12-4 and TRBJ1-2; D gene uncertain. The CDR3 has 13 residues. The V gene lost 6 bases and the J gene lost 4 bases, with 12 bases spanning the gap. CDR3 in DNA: TGTGCCAGCAGCCCGGACTTCTCCTATGGCTACACCTTC. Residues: CASSPDFSYGYTF.

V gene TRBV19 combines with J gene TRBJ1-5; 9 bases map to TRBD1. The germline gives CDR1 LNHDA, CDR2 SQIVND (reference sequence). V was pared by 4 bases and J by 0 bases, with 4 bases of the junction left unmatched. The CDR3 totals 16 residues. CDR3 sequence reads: CASSRQGGHSNQPQHF. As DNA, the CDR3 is TGTGCCAGTAGTAGACAGGGGGGCCATAGCAATCAGCCCCAGCATTTT.

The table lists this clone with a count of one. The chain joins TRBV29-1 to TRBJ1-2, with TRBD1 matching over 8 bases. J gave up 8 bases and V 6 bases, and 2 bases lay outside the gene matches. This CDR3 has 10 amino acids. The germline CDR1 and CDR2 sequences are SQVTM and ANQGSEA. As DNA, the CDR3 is TGCAGCGTGGACAGGGACGGCTACACCTTC. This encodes CSVDRDGYTF.

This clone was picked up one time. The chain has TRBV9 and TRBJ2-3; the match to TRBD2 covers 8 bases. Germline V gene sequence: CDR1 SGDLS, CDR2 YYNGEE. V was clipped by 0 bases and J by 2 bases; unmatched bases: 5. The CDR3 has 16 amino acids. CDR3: CASSVGTGGYTDTQYF. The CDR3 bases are TGTGCCAGCAGCGTAGGAACGGGGGGGTACACAGATACGCAGTATTTT. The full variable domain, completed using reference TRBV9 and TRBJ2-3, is DSGVTQTPKHLITATGQRVTLRCSPRSGDLSVYWYQQSLDQGLQFLIQYYNGEERAKGNILERFSAQQFPDLHSELNLSSLELGDSALYFCASSVGTGGYTDTQYFGPGTRLTVL.

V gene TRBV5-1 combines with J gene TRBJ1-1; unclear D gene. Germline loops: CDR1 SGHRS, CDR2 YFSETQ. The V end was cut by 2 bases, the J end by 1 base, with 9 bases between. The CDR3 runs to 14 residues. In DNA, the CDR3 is TGCGCCAGCAGCTTTGCCCCGGGGAACACTGAAGCTTTCTTT. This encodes CASSFAPGNTEAFF.

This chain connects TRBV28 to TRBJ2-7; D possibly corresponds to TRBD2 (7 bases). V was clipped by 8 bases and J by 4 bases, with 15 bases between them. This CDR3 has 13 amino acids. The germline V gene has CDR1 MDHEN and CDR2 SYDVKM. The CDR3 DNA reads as TGTGCCAGCGGCGCGGGGGCCGCTTACGAGCAGTACTTC. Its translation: CASGAGAAYEQYF.

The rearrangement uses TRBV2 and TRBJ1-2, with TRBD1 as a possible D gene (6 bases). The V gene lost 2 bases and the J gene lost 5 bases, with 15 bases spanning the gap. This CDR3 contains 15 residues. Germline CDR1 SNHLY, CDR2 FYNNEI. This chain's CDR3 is CASSELGRGLYGYTF. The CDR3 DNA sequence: TGTGCCAGCAGTGAATTGGGCAGGGGCTTGTATGGCTACACCTTC.

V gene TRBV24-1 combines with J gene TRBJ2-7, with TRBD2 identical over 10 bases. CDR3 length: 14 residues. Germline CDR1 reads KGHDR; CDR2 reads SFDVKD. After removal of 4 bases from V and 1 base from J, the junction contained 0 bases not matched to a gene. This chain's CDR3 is CATSEAGGSYEQYF. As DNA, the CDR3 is TGTGCCACCAGTGAAGCGGGGGGGTCCTACGAGCAGTACTTC.

The CDR3 protein is CASSPRQAYGYTF. DNA of the CDR3: TGTGCCAGCAGCCCTAGACAGGCCTATGGCTACACCTTC. The chain carries TRBV9 and TRBJ1-2; tentatively, D is TRBD1 (6 bases). V lost 4 bases and J 4 bases, leaving 11 bases between the germline ends. Germline assignment: CDR1 SGDLS and CDR2 YYNGEE. The CDR3 runs 13 residues.

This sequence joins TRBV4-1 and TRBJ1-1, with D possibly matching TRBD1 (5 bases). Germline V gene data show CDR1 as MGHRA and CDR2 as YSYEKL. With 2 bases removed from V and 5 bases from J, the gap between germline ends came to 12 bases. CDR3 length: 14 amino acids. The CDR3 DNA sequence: TGCGCCAGCAGCCAATGGACACTGGGGACTGAAGCTTTCTTT. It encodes CASSQWTLGTEAFF.

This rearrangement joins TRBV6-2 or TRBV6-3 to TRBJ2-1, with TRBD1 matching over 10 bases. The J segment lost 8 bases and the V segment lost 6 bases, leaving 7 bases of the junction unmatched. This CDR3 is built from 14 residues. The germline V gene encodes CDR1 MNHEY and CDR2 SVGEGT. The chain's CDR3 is CASSQDRGGDEQFF. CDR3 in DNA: TGTGCCAGCAGCCAGGACAGGGGGGGGGATGAGCAGTTCTTC.

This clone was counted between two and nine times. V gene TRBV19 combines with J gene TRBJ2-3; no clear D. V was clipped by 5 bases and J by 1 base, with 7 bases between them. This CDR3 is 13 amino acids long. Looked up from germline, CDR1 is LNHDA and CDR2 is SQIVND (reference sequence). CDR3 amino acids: CASSPGGTDTQYF. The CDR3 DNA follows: TGTGCCAGTAGTCCCGGAGGCACAGATACGCAGTATTTT.

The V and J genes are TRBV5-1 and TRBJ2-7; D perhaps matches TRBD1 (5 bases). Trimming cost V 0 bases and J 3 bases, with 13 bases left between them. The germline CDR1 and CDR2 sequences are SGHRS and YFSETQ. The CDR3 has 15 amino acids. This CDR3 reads CASSLETAAYYEQYF. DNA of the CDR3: TGCGCCAGCAGCTTGGAGACAGCAGCCTACTACGAGCAGTACTTC.

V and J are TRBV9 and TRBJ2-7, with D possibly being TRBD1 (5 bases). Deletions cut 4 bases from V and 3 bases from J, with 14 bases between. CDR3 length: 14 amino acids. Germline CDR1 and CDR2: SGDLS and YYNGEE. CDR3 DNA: TGTGCCAGCAGCTCCGGCCCCCAGGGCTACGAGCAGTACTTC. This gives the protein CASSSGPQGYEQYF.

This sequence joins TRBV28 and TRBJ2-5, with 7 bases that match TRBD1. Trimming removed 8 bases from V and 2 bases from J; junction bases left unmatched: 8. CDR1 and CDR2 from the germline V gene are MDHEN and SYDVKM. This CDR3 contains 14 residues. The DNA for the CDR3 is TGTGCCAGCTCGGGACAGCCTAGACAAGAGACCCAGTACTTC. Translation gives CASSGQPRQETQYF. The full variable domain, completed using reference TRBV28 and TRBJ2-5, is DVKVTQSSRYLVKRTGEKVFLECVQDMDHENMFWYRQDPGLGLRLIYFSYDVKMKEKGDIPEGYSVSREKKERFSLILESASTNQTSMYLCASSGQPRQETQYFGPGTRLLVL.

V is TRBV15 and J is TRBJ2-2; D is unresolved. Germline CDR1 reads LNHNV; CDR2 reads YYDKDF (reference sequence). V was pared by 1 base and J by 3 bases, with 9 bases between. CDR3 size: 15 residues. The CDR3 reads CATSRGGYYTGELFF. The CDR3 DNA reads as TGTGCCACCAGCAGAGGCGGATACTACACCGGGGAGCTGTTTTTT.

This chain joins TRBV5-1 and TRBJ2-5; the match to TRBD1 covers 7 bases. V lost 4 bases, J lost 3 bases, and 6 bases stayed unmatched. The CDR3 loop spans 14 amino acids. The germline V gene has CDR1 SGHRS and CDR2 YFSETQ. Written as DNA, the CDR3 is TGCGCCAGCAGCGGCCCGGGACAGAAAGAGACCCAGTACTTC. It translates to CASSGPGQKETQYF. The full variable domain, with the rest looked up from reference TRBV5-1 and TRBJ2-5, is KAGVTQTPRYLIKTRGQQVTLSCSPISGHRSVSWYQQTPGQGLQFLFEYFSETQRNKGNFPGRFSGRQFSNSRSEMNVSTLELGDSALYLCASSGPGQKETQYFGPGTRLLVL.